This entry lists 28 T cell receptor beta chains sequenced from one sample in a study of identical twins. TCRdb reanalysed the 5' RACE reads using MiXCR and keeps one entry per CDR3 protein. The sample records a few hundred thousand distinct CDR3 sequences, about 18% being singletons. Source material: naive T cells sorted from blood. The receptors derive from a man aged 50 to 59 in good health.

J is TRBJ1-4 and V is TRBV2; D is unresolved. Germline lookup yields CDR1 SNHLY and CDR2 FYNNEI. The V end was cut by 6 bases, the J end by 5 bases, with 16 bases between. The CDR3 runs to 15 residues. The CDR3: CASSRAGGANEKLFF. The CDR3 DNA reads TGTGCCAGCAGCCGGGCGGGAGGAGCGAATGAAAAACTGTTTTTT.

This clonotype occurred a few times. The chain recombines TRBV28 with TRBJ2-1; D remains ambiguous. Trimming removed 2 bases at V and 2 bases at J, with 10 bases between. The CDR3 totals 15 residues. Germline V gene sequence: CDR1 MDHEN, CDR2 SYDVKM. For the CDR3, the DNA is TGTGCCAGCAGTTTACGGTTGTCGGCCTACAATGAGCAGTTCTTC. Protein product: CASSLRLSAYNEQFF. The full variable domain, completed using reference TRBV28 and TRBJ2-1, is DVKVTQSSRYLVKRTGEKVFLECVQDMDHENMFWYRQDPGLGLRLIYFSYDVKMKEKGDIPEGYSVSREKKERFSLILESASTNQTSMYLCASSLRLSAYNEQFFGPGTRLTVL.

This clonotype occurred many times. This chain joins TRBV12-3 or TRBV12-4 and TRBJ1-2; D gene uncertain. CDR3 length equals 16 residues. Trimming cost V 5 bases and J 7 bases, with 23 bases left between them. CDR3 in amino acids: CASSRYGQPGLSGYTF. CDR3 bases: TGTGCCAGCAGTCGATACGGGCAGCCCGGTTTATCTGGCTACACCTTC.

Comment on this clonotype: This may stem from a read error, because a much larger clone lies one nucleotide away. The CDR3 carries no conserved terminal phenylalanine or tryptophan, so it likely arises from a read error. The V gene is TRBV20-1, the J gene TRBJ2-1, with TRBD2 matching over 8 bases. The V gene end was trimmed by 6 bases and the J gene end by 0 bases; junction bases not matched to a gene: 25. Germline V gene lookup returns CDR1 DFQATT and CDR2 SNEGSKA (reference sequence). The CDR3 has 21 residues. The CDR3 here is CSAKWTSLIPGGAVSYNEQFL. CDR3 in DNA: TGCAGTGCGAAGTGGACTAGCCTAATCCCGGGGGGGGCCGTCTCCTACAATGAGCAGTTCCTC.

This clonotype was seen a few times. This chain links TRBV7-9 with TRBJ2-7; D might be TRBD1 (6 bases). Trimming pared 5 bases from V and 0 bases from J, leaving 11 bases between. The germline V gene encodes CDR1 SEHNR and CDR2 FQNEAQ (reference sequence). The CDR3 is 14 amino acids. The CDR3 spells CASSDRFTSYEQYF. Here the CDR3 DNA reads TGTGCCAGCAGCGACAGGTTCACCTCCTACGAGCAGTACTTC.

The genes are TRBV24-1 and TRBJ2-1, with 14 bases identical to TRBD2. CDR1 is KGHDR and CDR2 is SFDVKD in the germline V gene. This CDR3 region has 16 residues. The V segment lost 4 bases and the J segment 9 bases; nucleotides outside the gene matches: 7. CDR3 coding DNA: TGTGCCACCAGTGACACGGGACTAGCGGGAGATGTTGAGCAGTTCTTC. Translation: CATSDTGLAGDVEQFF.

At least ten counts were recorded for this clonotype. This chain links TRBV12-3 or TRBV12-4 with TRBJ1-5; D unclear. Trimming removed 6 bases from V and 1 base from J, with 10 bases in between. CDR3 length equals 14 residues. The DNA of the CDR3 is TGTGCCAGCAGGTTGGACGGAAGCAATCAGCCCCAGCATTTT. Its protein is CASRLDGSNQPQHF.

This clonotype has just a few counts. The rearrangement joins TRBV20-1 to TRBJ1-1; 8 nucleotides match TRBD1. The CDR3 contains 14 residues. In germline, CDR1 is DFQATT, CDR2 SNEGSKA (reference sequence). Trimming at V came to 6 bases and at J to 1 base, leaving 7 bases not matched to a gene. The CDR3 coding sequence is TGCAGTGCCCAACAACAGGGGGGGAACACTGAAGCTTTCTTT. Translated: CSAQQQGGNTEAFF.

The V and J genes are TRBV28 and TRBJ1-2, with no clear D. The length of the CDR3 is 13 residues. V lost 3 bases to trimming and J lost 2 bases, with 7 bases between them. Germline V gene sequence: CDR1 MDHEN, CDR2 SYDVKM. Written as DNA, the CDR3 is TGTGCCAGCAGTTTTGCGACCAACTATGGCTACACCTTC. This encodes CASSFATNYGYTF.

This clonotype came up a few times. This chain connects TRBV6-2 or TRBV6-3 to TRBJ2-2; the match to TRBD2 covers 9 bases. V lost 5 bases to trimming and J lost 6 bases; unmatched junction nucleotides: 10. From germline, CDR1 is MNHEY and CDR2 SVGEGT. The CDR3 runs to 16 residues. This chain's CDR3 is CASSRPGLAYPGELFF. The CDR3, as DNA: TGTGCCAGCAGTCGACCCGGACTAGCGTACCCCGGGGAGCTGTTTTTT.

This clonotype was seen ten or more times. This chain links TRBV10-3 with TRBJ2-3; D may be TRBD2 (5 bases). Trimming left V 8 bases short and J 5 bases short, with 32 bases between. The CDR3 spans 19 residues. Per germline, CDR1 ENHRY and CDR2 SYGVKD. In DNA, the CDR3 is TGTGCCATCCGAGTAGTGGGCGTCCCTCCTACTAGGACCGGAGATACGCAGTATTTT. As protein: CAIRVVGVPPTRTGDTQYF.

This clonotype was counted a single time. V usage is TRBV7-9 and J usage is TRBJ2-5; D possibly matches TRBD1 or TRBD2 (5 bases each). The germline V and J ends were trimmed by 4 bases and 6 bases, with 15 bases remaining between them. This CDR3 is built from 14 residues. The germline CDR1 and CDR2 sequences are SEHNR and FQNEAQ (reference sequence). This CDR3 is CASSSERWGQTQYF. As DNA, the CDR3 is TGTGCCAGCAGCTCCGAGCGTTGGGGACAGACCCAGTACTTC. The whole variable domain, filled in from reference TRBV7-9 and TRBJ2-5, reads DTGVSQNPRHKITKRGQNVTFRCDPISEHNRLYWYRQTLGQGPEFLTYFQNEAQLEKSRLLSDRFSAERPKGSFSTLEIQRTEQGDSAMYLCASSSERWGQTQYFGPGTRLLVL.

In its sample, this clonotype was seen a few times. This rearrangement joins TRBV7-2 to TRBJ2-3, with unresolved D. The CDR3 runs 16 residues. V lost 2 bases to trimming and J lost 1 base, with 13 bases between them. CDR1 is SGHTA and CDR2 is FQGNSA in the germline V gene. DNA of the CDR3: TGTGCCAGCAGCTTAAATTGGGTGTCGGGCACAGATACGCAGTATTTT. It specifies CASSLNWVSGTDTQYF.

V is TRBV7-2 and J is TRBJ1-5; D possibly corresponds to TRBD1 (6 bases). Looked up from germline, CDR1 is SGHTA and CDR2 is FQGNSA. Trimming stripped 1 base from V and 7 bases from J, with 11 bases between. The CDR3 is 14 residues long. CDR3 DNA: TGTGCCAGCAGCTTAGAAGGGGGGGGACAGCCCCAGCATTTT. Translated: CASSLEGGGQPQHF.

This clonotype was seen a handful of times. This chain links TRBV6-5 with TRBJ1-1; weak D call: TRBD1 (6 bases). This CDR3 is 15 amino acids long. CDR1 MNHEY and CDR2 SVGAGI come from the germline V gene. Between the trimmed V and J ends, which lost 2 bases and 3 bases, there was a span of 13 bases. The CDR3, as DNA: TGTGCCAGCAGTTACAGGGCAGGGGTCGACACTGAAGCTTTCTTT. Translation: CASSYRAGVDTEAFF.

This chain joins TRBV6-2 or TRBV6-3 and TRBJ1-5; possibly TRBD1 for D (5 bases). Germline V gene lookup returns CDR1 MNHEY and CDR2 SVGEGT. The CDR3 consists of 14 residues. The germline V and J ends were trimmed by 8 bases and 2 bases, with 13 bases remaining between them. The CDR3 bases are TGTGCCAGCCTCATTGGGGCGGGCAATCAGCCCCAGCATTTT. Protein product: CASLIGAGNQPQHF.

This clonotype was picked up one time. The chain recombines TRBV6-2 or TRBV6-3 with TRBJ2-3; D is unclear. V gave up 4 bases and J gave up 5 bases, with 13 bases separating them. CDR3 length equals 14 residues. The germline V gene encodes CDR1 MNHEY and CDR2 SVGEGT. The CDR3 nucleotides read TGTGCCAGCAGTTCGGTCTCGTCGGGAGATACGCAGTATTTT. Its translation: CASSSVSSGDTQYF.

This clonotype appeared many times. The V call is TRBV15, the J call TRBJ2-3, with D hard to call. Germline V gene data show CDR1 as LNHNV and CDR2 as YYDKDF (reference sequence). CDR3 length: 14 amino acids. Trimming took off 5 bases at V and 2 bases at J, with 11 bases between the two ends. The CDR3 reads CATSVRRFTDTQYF. The CDR3 bases are TGTGCCACCAGCGTAAGACGGTTCACAGATACGCAGTATTTT.

The chain has TRBV11-2 and TRBJ1-3, with 9 positions matching TRBD1. Germline assignment: CDR1 SGHAT and CDR2 FQNNGV. V was clipped by 5 bases and J by 1 base; unmatched bases: 6. The CDR3 has 16 residues. CDR3 region: CASSTRDRESGNTIYF. The CDR3 nucleotides are TGTGCCAGCAGCACCCGGGACAGGGAGTCTGGAAACACCATATATTTT.

The chain combines TRBV6-2 or TRBV6-3 with TRBJ2-2, with TRBD2 matching 13 bases. Trimming cost V 5 bases and J 6 bases; bases outside gene matches: 6. Germline V gene lookup returns CDR1 MNHEY and CDR2 SVGEGT. The CDR3 runs to 16 residues. The CDR3 is CASSPRTSGSAGELFF. In DNA form, the CDR3 reads TGTGCCAGCAGTCCCAGGACTAGCGGGAGTGCCGGGGAGCTGTTTTTT.

V and J are TRBV28 and TRBJ1-1; TRBD1 is a possible D gene (5 bases). Germline V gives CDR1 MDHEN, CDR2 SYDVKM. Trimming stripped 3 bases from V and 8 bases from J, with 13 bases between. This CDR3 is 13 amino acids long. The CDR3 sequence: CASSFWTLSEAFF. In DNA, the CDR3 is TGTGCCAGCAGTTTCTGGACACTTTCCGAAGCTTTCTTT.

In its sample, this clonotype was seen a few times. The chain recombines TRBV5-1 with TRBJ1-1, with 7 nucleotides matching TRBD1. This CDR3 is built from 16 residues. Looked up from germline, CDR1 is SGHRS and CDR2 is YFSETQ. J was trimmed by 3 bases and V by 0 bases; bases with no gene match: 8. The CDR3 here is CASSLAPRQGYTEAFF. In DNA, the CDR3 is TGCGCCAGCAGCTTGGCCCCCCGACAGGGTTACACTGAAGCTTTCTTT.

V and J are TRBV4-2 and TRBJ2-1, with 7 bases fitting TRBD1. J gave up 3 bases and V 3 bases, and 8 bases lay outside the gene matches. This CDR3 has 16 residues. Looked up from germline, CDR1 is LGHNA and CDR2 is YNFKEQ. CDR3 sequence (DNA): TGTGCCAGCAGCCAGTATGACAGGGTGCTCTACAATGAGCAGTTCTTC. This codes for CASSQYDRVLYNEQFF.

This clonotype was picked up a small number of times. The rearrangement joins TRBV12-3 or TRBV12-4 to TRBJ1-5; no definite D call. Trimming stripped 5 bases from V and 4 bases from J, with 12 bases between. CDR3 length: 14 amino acids. The CDR3 nucleotides are TGTGCCAGCAGTCCGGGGAGGGTTAATCAGCCCCAGCATTTT. It yields the protein CASSPGRVNQPQHF.

This rearrangement joins TRBV24-1 to TRBJ2-3; the D is unclear. This CDR3 has 16 amino acids. V was trimmed by 4 bases and J by 1 base, leaving 14 bases between them. Germline V gene data show CDR1 as KGHDR and CDR2 as SFDVKD. As DNA, the CDR3 is TGTGCCACCAGTGACGGGCCCCGGTGGGGCACAGATACGCAGTATTTT. Translation: CATSDGPRWGTDTQYF.

The DNA for the CDR3 is TGTGCCAGCAGCTACACCACCGGGACTAGCGGCTACACAGATACGCAGTATTTT. It codes for CASSYTTGTSGYTDTQYF. The chain combines TRBV11-2 with TRBJ2-3, with TRBD2 identical over 11 bases. V lost 4 bases, J lost 2 bases, and 11 bases stayed unmatched. This CDR3 has 18 residues. From germline, CDR1 is SGHAT and CDR2 FQNNGV.

The CDR3 DNA reads as TGTGCCAGCACCACCCTGGGGCTAGCGGGAGCAAATGAGCAGTTCTTC. It codes for CASTTLGLAGANEQFF. This chain joins TRBV28 and TRBJ2-1, with TRBD2 matching 10 bases. CDR3 length: 16 residues. Trimming at V came to 7 bases and at J to 7 bases, leaving 13 bases not matched to a gene. Germline assignment: CDR1 MDHEN and CDR2 SYDVKM.

A remark on this clonotype: A much bigger clone sits one base away, suggesting this may be a read error. The chain couples TRBV4-1 to TRBJ1-6; D unclear. The germline V gene encodes CDR1 MGHRA and CDR2 YSYEKL. The CDR3 has 14 residues. V shed 0 bases and J shed 6 bases, with 6 bases lying between them. DNA for the CDR3: TGCGCCAGCAGCCAAGAACGGCTTAATTCACCCCTCCACTTT. Translating gives CASSQERLNSPLHF.